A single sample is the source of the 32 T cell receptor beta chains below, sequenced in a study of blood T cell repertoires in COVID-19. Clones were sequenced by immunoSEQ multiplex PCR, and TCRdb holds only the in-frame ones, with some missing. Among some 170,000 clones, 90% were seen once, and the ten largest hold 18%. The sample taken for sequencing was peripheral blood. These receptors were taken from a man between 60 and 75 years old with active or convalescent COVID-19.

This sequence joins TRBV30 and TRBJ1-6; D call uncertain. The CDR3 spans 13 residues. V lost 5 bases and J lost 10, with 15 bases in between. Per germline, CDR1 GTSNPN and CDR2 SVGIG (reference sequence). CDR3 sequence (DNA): TGTGCCTGGCGACTCGAGTTTAGGTCACCCCTCCACTTT. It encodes CAWRLEFRSPLHF.

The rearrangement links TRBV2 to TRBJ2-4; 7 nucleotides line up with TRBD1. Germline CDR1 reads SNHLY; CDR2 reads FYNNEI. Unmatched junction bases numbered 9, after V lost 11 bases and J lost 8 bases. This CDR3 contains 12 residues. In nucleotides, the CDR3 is TGTGCCGGGAGACAGGGCAGAGACATTCAGTACTTC. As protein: CAGRQGRDIQYF.

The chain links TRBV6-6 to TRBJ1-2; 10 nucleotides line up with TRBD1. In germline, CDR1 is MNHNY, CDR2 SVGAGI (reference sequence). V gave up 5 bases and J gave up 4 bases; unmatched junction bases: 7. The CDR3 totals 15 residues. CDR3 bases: TGTGCCAGCAGTGACCGGGACAGGGGCCTCTATGGCTACACCTTC. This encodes CASSDRDRGLYGYTF.

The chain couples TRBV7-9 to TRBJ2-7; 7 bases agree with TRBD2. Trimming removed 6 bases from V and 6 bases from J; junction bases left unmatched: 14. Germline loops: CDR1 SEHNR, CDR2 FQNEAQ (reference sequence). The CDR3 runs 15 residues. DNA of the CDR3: TGTGCCAGCAGTAAACCCTGGCGGGAGCCTCCCGAGCAGTACTTC. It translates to CASSKPWREPPEQYF.

The CDR3 DNA follows: TGCGCCAGCAGTGAGAAGGCAGGGGATGGCTACACCTTC. It specifies CASSEKAGDGYTF. The chain links TRBV10-1 to TRBJ1-2, with D perhaps TRBD1 (6 bases). Trimming took 2 bases from V and 6 from J, leaving 10 bases between them. This CDR3 contains 13 residues. Germline lookup yields CDR1 WNHNN and CDR2 SYGVQD (reference sequence).

CDR3 coding DNA: TGTGCCATCAGTGAGTCCAGGGAGGCCCGAGGCGGCTACACCTTC. Its protein is CAISESREARGGYTF. The chain uses TRBV10-3 and TRBJ1-2, with D maybe TRBD1 (5 bases). V lost 0 bases and J 8 bases, leaving 16 bases between the germline ends. Germline CDR1 reads ENHRY; CDR2 reads SYGVKD. The CDR3 covers 15 residues.

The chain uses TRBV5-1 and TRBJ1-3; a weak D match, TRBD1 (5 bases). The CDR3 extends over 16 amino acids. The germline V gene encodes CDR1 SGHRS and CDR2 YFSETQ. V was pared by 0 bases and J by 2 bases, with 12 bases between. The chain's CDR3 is CASSLEAGRTGNTIYF. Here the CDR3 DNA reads TGCGCCAGCAGCTTGGAAGCAGGGAGGACTGGAAACACCATATATTTT.

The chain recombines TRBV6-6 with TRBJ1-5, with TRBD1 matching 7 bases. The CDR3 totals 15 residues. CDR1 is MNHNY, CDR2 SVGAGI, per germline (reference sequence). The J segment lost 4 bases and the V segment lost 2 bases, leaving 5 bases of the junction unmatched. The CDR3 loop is CASSYPGQYNQPQHF. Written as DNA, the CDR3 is TGTGCCAGCAGTTACCCGGGACAGTATAATCAGCCCCAGCATTTT.

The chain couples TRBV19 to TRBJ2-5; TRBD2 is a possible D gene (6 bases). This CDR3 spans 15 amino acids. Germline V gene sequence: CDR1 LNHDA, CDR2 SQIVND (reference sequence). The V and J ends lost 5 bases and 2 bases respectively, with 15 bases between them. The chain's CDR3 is CASSRDSGAQETQYF. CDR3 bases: TGTGCCAGTAGTCGAGATAGCGGAGCACAAGAGACCCAGTACTTC.

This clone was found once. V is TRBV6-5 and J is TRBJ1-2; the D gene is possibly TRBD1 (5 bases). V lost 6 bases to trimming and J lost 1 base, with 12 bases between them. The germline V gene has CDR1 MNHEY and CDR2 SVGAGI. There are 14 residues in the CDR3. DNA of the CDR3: TGTGCCAGCAGATCCCCGACAGTTAACTATGGCTACACCTTC. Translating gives CASRSPTVNYGYTF.

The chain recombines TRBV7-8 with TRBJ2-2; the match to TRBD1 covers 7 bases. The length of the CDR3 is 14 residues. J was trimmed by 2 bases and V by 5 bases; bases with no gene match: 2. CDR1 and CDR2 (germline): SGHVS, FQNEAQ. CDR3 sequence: CASSGQDNTGELFF. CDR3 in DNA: TGTGCCAGCAGCGGACAGGACAACACCGGGGAGCTGTTTTTT.

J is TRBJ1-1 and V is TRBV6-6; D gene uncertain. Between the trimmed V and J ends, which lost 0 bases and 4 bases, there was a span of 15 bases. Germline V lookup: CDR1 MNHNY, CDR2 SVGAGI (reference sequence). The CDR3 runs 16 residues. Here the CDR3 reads CASSYSLLISGTEAFF. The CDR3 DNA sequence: TGTGCCAGCAGTTACTCGCTTCTAATTTCAGGCACTGAAGCTTTCTTT.

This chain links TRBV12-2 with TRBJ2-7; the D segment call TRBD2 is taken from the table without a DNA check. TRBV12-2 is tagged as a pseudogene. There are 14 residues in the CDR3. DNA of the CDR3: TGTGCAAGTCGCTACACTAGCGGGAGCTACGAGCAGTACTTC. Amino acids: CASRYTSGSYEQYF.

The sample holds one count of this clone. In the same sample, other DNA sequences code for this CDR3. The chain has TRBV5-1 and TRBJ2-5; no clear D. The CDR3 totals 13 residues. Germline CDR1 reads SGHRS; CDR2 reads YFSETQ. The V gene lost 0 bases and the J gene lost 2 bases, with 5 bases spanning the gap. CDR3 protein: CASSLGQQETQYF. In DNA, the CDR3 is TGCGCCAGCAGCTTGGGCCAGCAAGAGACCCAGTACTTC.

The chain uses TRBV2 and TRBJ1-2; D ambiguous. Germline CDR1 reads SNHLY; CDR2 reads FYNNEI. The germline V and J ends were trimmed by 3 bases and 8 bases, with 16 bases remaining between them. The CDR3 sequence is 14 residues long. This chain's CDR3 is CASSERVTPGGYTF. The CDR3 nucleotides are TGTGCCAGCAGTGAGCGGGTCACCCCGGGCGGCTACACCTTC.

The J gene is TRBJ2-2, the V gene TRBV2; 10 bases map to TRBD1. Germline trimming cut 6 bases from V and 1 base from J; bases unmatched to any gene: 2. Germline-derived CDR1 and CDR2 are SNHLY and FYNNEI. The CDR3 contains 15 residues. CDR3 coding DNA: TGTGCCAGCAGGGGACAGGGGCGGAACACCGGGGAGCTGTTTTTT. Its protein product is CASRGQGRNTGELFF.

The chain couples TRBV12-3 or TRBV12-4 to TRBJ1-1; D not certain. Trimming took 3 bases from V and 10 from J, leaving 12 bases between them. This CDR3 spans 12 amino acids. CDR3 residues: CASSLDFSAAFF. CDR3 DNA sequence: TGTGCCAGCAGTTTGGACTTCTCGGCAGCTTTCTTT.

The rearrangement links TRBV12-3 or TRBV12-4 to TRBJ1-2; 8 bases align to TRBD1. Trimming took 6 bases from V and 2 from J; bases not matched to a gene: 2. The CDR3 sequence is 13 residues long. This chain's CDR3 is CASSRDRNYGYTF. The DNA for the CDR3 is TGTGCCAGCAGCCGGGACAGGAACTATGGCTACACCTTC.

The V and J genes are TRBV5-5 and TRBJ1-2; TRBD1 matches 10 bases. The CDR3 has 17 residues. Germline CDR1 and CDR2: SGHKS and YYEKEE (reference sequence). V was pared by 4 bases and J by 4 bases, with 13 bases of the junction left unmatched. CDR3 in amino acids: CASSNPLGQGRVYGYTF. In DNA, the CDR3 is TGTGCCAGCAGCAACCCCTTGGGACAGGGGCGCGTCTATGGCTACACCTTC.

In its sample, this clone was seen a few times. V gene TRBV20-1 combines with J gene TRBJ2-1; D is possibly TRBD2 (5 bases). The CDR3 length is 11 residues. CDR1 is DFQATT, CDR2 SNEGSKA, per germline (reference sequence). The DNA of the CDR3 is TGCGGCAGCGGAGCATACAATGAGCAGTTCTTC. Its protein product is CGSGAYNEQFF.

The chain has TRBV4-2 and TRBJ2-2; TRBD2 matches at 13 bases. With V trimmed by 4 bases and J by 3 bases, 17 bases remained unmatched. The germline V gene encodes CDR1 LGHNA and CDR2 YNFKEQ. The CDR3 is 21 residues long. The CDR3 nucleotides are TGTGCCAGCAGCCCCCACCGGACTAGCGGGAGAGGACGGGCGGACACCGGGGAGCTGTTTTTT. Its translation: CASSPHRTSGRGRADTGELFF.

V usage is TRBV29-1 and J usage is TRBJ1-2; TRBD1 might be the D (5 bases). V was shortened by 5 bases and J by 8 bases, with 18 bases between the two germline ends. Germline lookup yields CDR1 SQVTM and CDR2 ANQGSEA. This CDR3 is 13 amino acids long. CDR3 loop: CSVTGSTGVGYTF. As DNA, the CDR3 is TGCAGCGTTACGGGATCTACGGGGGTAGGCTACACCTTC.

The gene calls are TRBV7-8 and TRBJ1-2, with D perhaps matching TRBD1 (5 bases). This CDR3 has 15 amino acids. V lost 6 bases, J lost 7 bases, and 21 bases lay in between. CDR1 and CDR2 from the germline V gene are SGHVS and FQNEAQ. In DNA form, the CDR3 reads TGTGCCAGCAGACTAACTGACAGCTCGGGGGGTGGCTACACCTTC. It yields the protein CASRLTDSSGGGYTF.

CDR3: CASNLAGGGYTF. The CDR3 bases are TGTGCCAGCAACCTAGCGGGGGGTGGCTACACCTTC. This chain joins TRBV12-3 or TRBV12-4 and TRBJ1-2, with D maybe TRBD1 (5 bases). This CDR3 region has 12 residues. The V end lost 7 bases, the J end lost 7 bases, and 13 bases lay between the germline ends.

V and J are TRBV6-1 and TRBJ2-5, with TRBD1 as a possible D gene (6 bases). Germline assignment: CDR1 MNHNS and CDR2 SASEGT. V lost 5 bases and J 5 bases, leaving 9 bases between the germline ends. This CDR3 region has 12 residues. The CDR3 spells CASSPRGETQYF. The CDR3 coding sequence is TGTGCCAGCAGTCCTAGGGGGGAGACCCAGTACTTC.

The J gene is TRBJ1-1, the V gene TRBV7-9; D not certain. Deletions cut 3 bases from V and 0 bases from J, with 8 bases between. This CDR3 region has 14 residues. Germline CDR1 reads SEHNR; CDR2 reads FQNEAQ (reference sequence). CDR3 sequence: CASSFLLMNTEAFF. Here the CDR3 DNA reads TGTGCCAGCAGCTTTCTCCTAATGAACACTGAAGCTTTCTTT.

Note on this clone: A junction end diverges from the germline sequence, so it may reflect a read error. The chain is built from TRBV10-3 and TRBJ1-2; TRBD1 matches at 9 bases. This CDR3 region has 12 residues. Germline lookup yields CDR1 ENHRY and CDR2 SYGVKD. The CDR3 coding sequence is TGCAGGACAGGGGAGGGAAACTATGGCTACACCTTC. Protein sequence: CRTGEGNYGYTF.

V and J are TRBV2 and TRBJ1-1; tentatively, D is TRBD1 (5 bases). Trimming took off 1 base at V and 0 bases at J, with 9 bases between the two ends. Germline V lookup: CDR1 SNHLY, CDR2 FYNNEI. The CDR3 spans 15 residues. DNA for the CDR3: TGTGCCAGCAGTGAAGGACAGACAATGAACACTGAAGCTTTCTTT. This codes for CASSEGQTMNTEAFF.

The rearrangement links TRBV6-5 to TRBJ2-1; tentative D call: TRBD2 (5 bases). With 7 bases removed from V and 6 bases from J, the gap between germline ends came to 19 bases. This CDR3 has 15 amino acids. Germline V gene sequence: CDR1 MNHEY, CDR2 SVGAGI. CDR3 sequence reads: CASNGKYLAGNEQFF. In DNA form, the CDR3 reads TGTGCCAGCAATGGGAAGTATCTTGCGGGCAATGAGCAGTTCTTC.

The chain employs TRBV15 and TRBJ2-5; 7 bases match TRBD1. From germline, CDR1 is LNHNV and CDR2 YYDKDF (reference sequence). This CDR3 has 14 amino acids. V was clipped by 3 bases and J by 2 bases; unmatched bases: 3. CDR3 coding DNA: TGTGCCACCAGCAGCCGACAGGGACAAGAGACCCAGTACTTC. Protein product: CATSSRQGQETQYF.

The CDR3 DNA reads as TGCGCCAGCAGCCAAGAGCGGGGGACCTACGAGCAGTACTTC. This sequence encodes CASSQERGTYEQYF. The V and J genes are TRBV4-1 and TRBJ2-7; 7 bases are shared with TRBD2. The CDR3 contains 14 residues. The V segment lost 0 bases and the J segment 2 bases; nucleotides outside the gene matches: 1. Germline CDR1 is MGHRA and CDR2 is YSYEKL.

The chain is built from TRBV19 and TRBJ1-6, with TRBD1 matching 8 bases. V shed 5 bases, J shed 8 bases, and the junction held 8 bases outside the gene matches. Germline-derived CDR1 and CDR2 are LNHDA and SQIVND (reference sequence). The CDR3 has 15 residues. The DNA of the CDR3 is TGTGCCAGTAGTGGACCAGGGGGCTTAGATTCACCCCTCCACTTT. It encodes CASSGPGGLDSPLHF.